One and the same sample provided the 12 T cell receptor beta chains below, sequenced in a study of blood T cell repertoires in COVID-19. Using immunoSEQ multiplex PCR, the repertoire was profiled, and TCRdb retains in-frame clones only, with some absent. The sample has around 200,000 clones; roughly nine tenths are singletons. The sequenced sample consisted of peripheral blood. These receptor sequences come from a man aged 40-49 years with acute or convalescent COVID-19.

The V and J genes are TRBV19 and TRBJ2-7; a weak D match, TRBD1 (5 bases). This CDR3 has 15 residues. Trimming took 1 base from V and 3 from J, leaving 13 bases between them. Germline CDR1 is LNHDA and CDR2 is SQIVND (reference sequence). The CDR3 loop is CASSIADQGVYEQYF. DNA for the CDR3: TGTGCCAGTAGTATAGCGGATCAGGGTGTCTACGAGCAGTACTTC. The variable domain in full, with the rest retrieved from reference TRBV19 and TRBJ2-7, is DGGITQSPKYLFRKEGQNVTLSCEQNLNHDAMYWYRQDPGQGLRLIYYSQIVNDFQKGDIAEGYSVSREKKESFPLTVTSAQKNPTAFYLCASSIADQGVYEQYFGPGTRLTVT.

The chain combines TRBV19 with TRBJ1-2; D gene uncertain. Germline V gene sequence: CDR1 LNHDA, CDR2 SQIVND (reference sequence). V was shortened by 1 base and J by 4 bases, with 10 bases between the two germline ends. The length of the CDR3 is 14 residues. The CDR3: CASSIGAVPYGYTF. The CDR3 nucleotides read TGTGCCAGTAGTATAGGGGCAGTCCCCTATGGCTACACCTTC.

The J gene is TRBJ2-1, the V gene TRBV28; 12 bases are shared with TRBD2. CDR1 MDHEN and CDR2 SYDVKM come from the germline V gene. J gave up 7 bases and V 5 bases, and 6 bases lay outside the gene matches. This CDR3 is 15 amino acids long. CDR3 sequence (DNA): TGTGCCAGCAGTGACGGACTAGCGGGGTTAAATGAGCAGTTCTTC. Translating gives CASSDGLAGLNEQFF.

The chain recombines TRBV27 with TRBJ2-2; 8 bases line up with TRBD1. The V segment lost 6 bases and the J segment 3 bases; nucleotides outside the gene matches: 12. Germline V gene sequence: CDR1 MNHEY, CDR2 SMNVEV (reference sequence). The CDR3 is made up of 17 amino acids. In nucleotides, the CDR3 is TGTGCCAGCAGCCCTGACAGGGGAGGCCGGGACACCGGGGAGCTGTTTTTT. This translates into CASSPDRGGRDTGELFF.

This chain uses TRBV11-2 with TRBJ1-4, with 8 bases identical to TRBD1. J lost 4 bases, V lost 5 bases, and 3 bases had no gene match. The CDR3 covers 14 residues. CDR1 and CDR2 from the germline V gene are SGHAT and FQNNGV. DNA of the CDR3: TGTGCCAGCAGCCTGGGACAGGATAATGAAAAACTGTTTTTT. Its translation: CASSLGQDNEKLFF.

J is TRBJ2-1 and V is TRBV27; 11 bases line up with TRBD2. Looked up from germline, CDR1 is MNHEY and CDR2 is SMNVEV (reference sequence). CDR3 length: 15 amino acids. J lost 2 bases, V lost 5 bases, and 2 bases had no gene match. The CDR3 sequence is CASSGTSGTYNEQFF. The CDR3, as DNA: TGTGCCAGCAGTGGGACTAGCGGAACCTACAATGAGCAGTTCTTC.

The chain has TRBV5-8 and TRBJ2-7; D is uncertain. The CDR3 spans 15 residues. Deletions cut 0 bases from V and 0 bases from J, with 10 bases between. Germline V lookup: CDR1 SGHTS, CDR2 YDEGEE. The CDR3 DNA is TGTGCCAGCAGCTTGGCAATGGGCACCTCCTACGAGCAGTACTTC. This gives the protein CASSLAMGTSYEQYF.

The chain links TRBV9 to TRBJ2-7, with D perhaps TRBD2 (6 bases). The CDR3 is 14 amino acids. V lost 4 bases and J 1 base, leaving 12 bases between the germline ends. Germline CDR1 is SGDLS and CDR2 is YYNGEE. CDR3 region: CASSPPGASYEQYF. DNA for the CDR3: TGTGCCAGCAGCCCACCGGGAGCATCCTACGAGCAGTACTTC.

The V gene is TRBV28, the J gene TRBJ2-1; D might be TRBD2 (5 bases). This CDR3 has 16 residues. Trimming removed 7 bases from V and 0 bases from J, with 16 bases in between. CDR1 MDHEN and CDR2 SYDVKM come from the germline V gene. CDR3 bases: TGTGCCAGCAACGAAAGGGCGGGTAGCTCCTACAATGAGCAGTTCTTC. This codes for CASNERAGSSYNEQFF.

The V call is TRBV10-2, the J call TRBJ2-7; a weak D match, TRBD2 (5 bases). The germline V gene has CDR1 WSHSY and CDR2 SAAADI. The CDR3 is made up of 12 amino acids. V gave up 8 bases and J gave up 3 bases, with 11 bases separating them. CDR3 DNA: TGCGCCAGCGGGCGGGCCAGCTACGAGCAGTACTTC. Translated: CASGRASYEQYF.

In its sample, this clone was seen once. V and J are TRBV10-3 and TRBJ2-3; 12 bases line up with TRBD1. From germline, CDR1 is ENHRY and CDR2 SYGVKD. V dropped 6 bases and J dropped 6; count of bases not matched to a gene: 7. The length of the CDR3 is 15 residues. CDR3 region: CAIRTGTGGFDTQYF. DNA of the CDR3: TGTGCCATCAGAACCGGGACAGGGGGCTTTGATACGCAGTATTTT.

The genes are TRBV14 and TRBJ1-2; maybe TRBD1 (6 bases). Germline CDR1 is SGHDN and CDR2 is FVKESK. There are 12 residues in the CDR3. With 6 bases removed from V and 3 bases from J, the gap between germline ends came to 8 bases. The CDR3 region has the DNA TGTGCCAGCAGTCCAGGGGACTATGGCTACACCTTC. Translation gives CASSPGDYGYTF. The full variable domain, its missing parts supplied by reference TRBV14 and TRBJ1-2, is EAGVTQFPSHSVIEKGQTVTLRCDPISGHDNLYWYRRVMGKEIKFLLHFVKESKQDESGMPNNRFLAERTGGTYSTLKVQPAELEDSGVYFCASSPGDYGYTFGSGTRLTVV.